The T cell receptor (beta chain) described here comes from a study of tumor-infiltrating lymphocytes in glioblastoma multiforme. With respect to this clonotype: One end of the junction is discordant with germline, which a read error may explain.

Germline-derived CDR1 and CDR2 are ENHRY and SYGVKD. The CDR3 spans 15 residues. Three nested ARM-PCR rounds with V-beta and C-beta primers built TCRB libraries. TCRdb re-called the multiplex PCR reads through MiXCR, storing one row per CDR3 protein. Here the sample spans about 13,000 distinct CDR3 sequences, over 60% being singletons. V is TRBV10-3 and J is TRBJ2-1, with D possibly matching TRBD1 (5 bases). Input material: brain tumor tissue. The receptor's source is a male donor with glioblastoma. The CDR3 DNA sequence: TGTGTCATCAGTGAGCCGGACAAGCAGAACATTGAGCAGTTCTTC. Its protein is CVISEPDKQNIEQFF.